A single T cell receptor (beta chain) is shown here with its context. The data stem from a study of shared clonotypes between healthy human individuals. Clones were sequenced by immunoSEQ multiplex PCR, and TCRdb holds only the in-frame ones, with some missing. Of some 2,100,000 clones listed, 90% to 97% are singletons. The germline gives CDR1 MNHEY, CDR2 SVGAGI. The junction had 13 bases not matched to a gene; V was cut back by 8 bases and J by 7 bases. This CDR3 contains 15 residues. V usage is TRBV6-5 and J usage is TRBJ2-7; 11 positions agree with TRBD1. The sequencing input was naive CD4+ T cells sorted from blood. Subset of the sample: CD45RA+ positively selected. This receptor was identified in a man between 18 and 35 years old in good health. CDR3 nucleotide sequence: TGTGCCAGCTCGTTTCCGGGACAGGGGGTAAGGGAGCAGTACTTC. Translated: CASSFPGQGVREQYF.